This entry concerns a single TCR beta chain. What it recognizes is unknown. The sample belongs to a study of shared clonotypes between healthy human individuals. Study-level points and caveats: Naive subsets generally had larger estimated richness than memory subsets.

The CDR3 sequence is 14 residues long. Germline loops: CDR1 SNHLY, CDR2 FYNNEI. Trimming left V 2 bases short and J 5 bases short, with 12 bases between. Using immunoSEQ multiplex PCR, the repertoire was profiled, and TCRdb retains in-frame clones only, with some absent. The sample carries about 2 million clones, roughly 94% recorded once. The naive CD8 subset, CD45RO-negative cells positively selected for CCR7, excluded terminally differentiated effector memory CD45RA+ cells. The chain combines TRBV2 with TRBJ2-5; no clear D. This clonotype originated in a man younger than 30 in good health. Sequenced: naive CD8+ T cells sorted from blood. The chain's CDR3 is CASSETIGRETQYF. CDR3 DNA sequence: TGTGCCAGCAGTGAAACTATTGGTAGGGAGACCCAGTACTTC.